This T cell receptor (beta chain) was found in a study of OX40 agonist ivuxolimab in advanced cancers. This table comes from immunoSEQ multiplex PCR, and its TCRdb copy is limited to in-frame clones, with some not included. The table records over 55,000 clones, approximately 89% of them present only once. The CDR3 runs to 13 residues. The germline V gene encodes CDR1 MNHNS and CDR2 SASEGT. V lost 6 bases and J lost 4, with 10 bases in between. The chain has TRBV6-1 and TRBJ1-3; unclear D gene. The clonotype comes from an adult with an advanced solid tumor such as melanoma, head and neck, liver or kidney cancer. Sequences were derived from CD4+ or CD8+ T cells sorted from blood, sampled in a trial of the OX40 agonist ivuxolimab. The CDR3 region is CASSPDGGNTIYF. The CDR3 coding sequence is TGTGCCAGCAGCCCTGATGGGGGAAACACCATATATTTT.